The subject of this entry is one T cell receptor (beta chain). This record comes from a study of cytomegalovirus exposure and HLA in healthy donors. Germline V gene sequence: CDR1 MDHEN, CDR2 SYDVKM. Losses at the gene ends were 4 bases for V and 6 bases for J; bases not matched to a gene: 5. CDR3 length: 14 residues. Libraries were prepared by immunoSEQ multiplex PCR; TCRdb keeps only in-frame clonotypes and omits some of them. This table has over 70,000 clones, roughly 90% appearing once. The sequenced sample consisted of PBMCs. This receptor was identified in a woman under 30 in good health and CMV-seropositive. The rearrangement uses TRBV28 and TRBJ2-2; TRBD1 matches 7 bases. This chain's CDR3 is CASSYHGTAGELFF. In DNA, the CDR3 is TGTGCCAGCAGTTATCATGGGACAGCCGGGGAGCTGTTTTTT. Looking up the rest from reference TRBV28 and TRBJ2-2 gives the full variable domain: DVKVTQSSRYLVKRTGEKVFLECVQDMDHENMFWYRQDPGLGLRLIYFSYDVKMKEKGDIPEGYSVSREKKERFSLILESASTNQTSMYLCASSYHGTAGELFFGEGSRLTVL.